This entry describes one T cell receptor beta chain. TRB rearrangements spanning V, D and J were amplified using mixed TRB-A/B primers. TCRdb re-derived calls from the multiplex PCR reads in MiXCR, one entry per CDR3 protein. The sample carries 4,000 to 4,500 distinct CDR3 sequences, about a quarter recorded once. These data are taken from a study of T cell repertoires in aging, cancer and after chemotherapy. Study information: Pre- and post-chemotherapy samples were paired from glioblastoma patients treated with temozolomide-based therapy.

TCR beta rearrangements were amplified from peripheral blood genomic DNA. V shed 6 bases and J 6 bases; nucleotides not matched to a gene: 7. The CDR3 loop spans 13 amino acids. The clonotype comes from a human donor with a solid tumor. Material: blood. The J gene is TRBJ1-2, the V gene TRBV12-3 or TRBV12-4, with 7 bases fitting TRBD1. CDR3 region: CASREGQFDGYTF. The CDR3 DNA is TGTGCCAGCAGAGAGGGACAGTTCGATGGCTACACCTTC.